These T cell receptor beta chains were read from a single sample in a study of control samples from healthy donors and cancer patients. Produced via immunoSEQ multiplex PCR; TCRdb's table is partial and in-frame only. The sample includes over 100,000 clones, about nine tenths of them seen just once. The sequenced material came from blood. These receptors were obtained from a man aged 40-55 years in good health. Each CDR3 is given with its conserved first and last residue. Each record gives: clone size, V gene, J gene, D gene, CDR3 protein, CDR3 DNA. The D gene is left open where the match is weak. Clone size appears in some rows only: once, few, many, or a class for an expanded clone.

-	TRBV25-1	TRBJ1-4	-	CASSEYRNNEKLFF	TGTGCCAGCAGTGAATATCGTAATAATGAAAAACTGTTTTTT
once	TRBV19	TRBJ2-6	-	CASSTSTGSGANVLTF	TGTGCCAGTAGTACCTCGACAGGATCTGGGGCCAACGTCCTGACTTTC
-	TRBV2	TRBJ2-3	-	CASRPQGSTDTQYF	TGTGCCAGCAGGCCCCAGGGGAGCACAGATACGCAGTATTTT
-	TRBV5-4	TRBJ2-2	-	CASSLGGGNTGELFF	TGTGCCAGCAGCTTGGGAGGGGGAAACACCGGGGAGCTGTTTTTT
-	TRBV28	TRBJ2-2	-	CASSLFPTDGELFF	TGTGCCAGCAGTTTATTCCCTACGGACGGGGAGCTGTTTTTT
-	TRBV19	TRBJ2-2	TRBD1	CASIHRGLDTGELFF	TGTGCCAGTATCCACAGGGGGCTAGACACCGGGGAGCTGTTTTTT
-	TRBV5-4	TRBJ2-1	-	CASSLLNEQFF	TGTGCCAGCAGCCTGCTCAATGAGCAGTTCTTC
-	TRBV10-2	TRBJ2-7	-	CASSGSYEQYF	TGCGCCAGCAGTGGCTCCTACGAGCAGTACTTC
-	TRBV13	TRBJ2-7	TRBD1	CASSGTGPSYEQYF	TGTGCCAGCAGCGGGACAGGGCCATCCTACGAGCAGTACTTC
-	TRBV5-1	TRBJ2-3	TRBD1	CASSSIFDRGGTDTQYF	TGCGCCAGCAGCTCCATTTTTGACAGGGGGGGCACAGATACGCAGTATTTT
-	TRBV30	TRBJ1-5	-	CAWTAMHSNQPQHF	TGTGCCTGGACCGCGATGCATAGCAATCAGCCCCAGCATTTT
-	TRBV27	TRBJ1-6	-	CASSGTAWNSPLHF	TGTGCCAGCAGTGGCACAGCGTGGAATTCACCCCTCCACTTT
-	TRBV7-6	TRBJ2-7	-	CASSLATAQEQYF	TGTGCCAGCAGCTTAGCCACCGCACAGGAGCAGTACTTC
once	TRBV6-5	TRBJ1-2	-	CASSRRDYGYTF	TGTGCCAGCAGCCGGCGTGACTATGGCTACACCTTC
-	TRBV6-2/TRBV6-3	TRBJ2-1	-	CASSPTRQGEQFF	TGTGCCAGCAGCCCTACGCGGCAAGGTGAGCAGTTCTTC
-	TRBV30	TRBJ2-7	-	CAWSRTRINEQYF	TGTGCCTGGAGTCGAACGCGCATAAACGAGCAGTACTTC
-	TRBV3-1/TRBV3-2	TRBJ1-1	-	CASSRGQVRNTEAFF	TGTGCCAGCAGCCGCGGGCAGGTGAGGAACACTGAAGCTTTCTTT
-	TRBV6-7	TRBJ1-3	TRBD1	CASSYRPGGSNTIYF	TGTGCCAGCAGTTATCGGCCAGGGGGGAGTAACACCATATATTTT
few	TRBV5-1	TRBJ2-5	-	CASTYTHADKETQYF	TGCGCCAGCACCTACACCCATGCGGATAAAGAGACCCAGTACTTC
once	TRBV5-1	TRBJ1-4	-	CASSKGGAEEKLFF	TGCGCCAGCAGCAAGGGGGGCGCCGAGGAAAAACTGTTTTTT
-	TRBV12-3/TRBV12-4	TRBJ1-2	-	CASSLRHNYGYTF	TGTGCCAGCAGTTTACGACACAACTATGGCTACACCTTC
-	TRBV11-2	TRBJ1-6	-	CASSLQVEGRSPLHF	TGTGCCAGCAGCTTGCAGGTCGAGGGGCGTTCACCCCTCCACTTT
-	TRBV2	TRBJ2-5	-	CASSASRETQYF	TGTGCCAGCAGTGCGAGTCGGGAGACCCAGTACTTC
-	TRBV3-1/TRBV3-2	TRBJ2-5	-	CASSQSTSLWETQYF	TGTGCCAGCAGCCAGTCTACTTCCCTTTGGGAGACCCAGTACTTC
-	TRBV28	TRBJ2-7	-	CATQVSSHEQYF	TGTGCCACCCAAGTTTCGTCCCACGAGCAGTACTTC
-	TRBV19	TRBJ1-2	-	CASSISGQANYGYTF	TGTGCCAGTAGTATATCGGGCCAGGCGAACTATGGCTACACCTTC
-	TRBV3-1/TRBV3-2	TRBJ1-3	-	CASSIDSSGNTIYF	TGTGCCAGCAGCATAGACAGCTCTGGAAACACCATATATTTT
-	TRBV4-2	TRBJ2-5	TRBD2	CASSQDAYSAGGSQETQYF	TGTGCCAGCAGCCAAGATGCATACTCAGCGGGGGGGTCCCAAGAGACCCAGTACTTC
-	TRBV6-5	TRBJ2-5	TRBD1	CASSQTGSPQETQYF	TGTGCCAGCAGTCAGACAGGGAGCCCCCAAGAGACCCAGTACTTC
-	TRBV6-5	TRBJ1-2	-	CASSPDSNYGYTF	TGTGCCAGCAGTCCGGACAGTAACTATGGCTACACCTTC
-	TRBV4-2	TRBJ1-1	-	CASSQVQGMGTEAFF	TGTGCCAGCAGCCAAGTCCAGGGCATGGGCACTGAAGCTTTCTTT
-	TRBV6-5	TRBJ1-1	-	CASSYTAARKAFF	TGTGCCAGCAGTTACACGGCGGCCCGGAAAGCTTTCTTT
-	TRBV7-6	TRBJ2-4	-	CASSLARDGLGENIQYF	TGTGCCAGCAGCTTAGCGCGAGACGGGTTGGGGGAAAACATTCAGTACTTC
-	TRBV28	TRBJ1-5	TRBD1	CASSLRGPSLRPQHF	TGTGCCAGCAGTTTGAGGGGGCCTTCTCTACGGCCCCAGCATTTT
-	TRBV18	TRBJ1-2	-	CASSPPGGFNYGYTF	TGTGCCAGCTCACCACCGGGAGGGTTCAACTATGGCTACACCTTC
-	TRBV19	TRBJ1-4	-	CASSPQGIGEKLFF	TGTGCCAGTAGTCCACAGGGAATAGGAGAAAAACTGTTTTTT